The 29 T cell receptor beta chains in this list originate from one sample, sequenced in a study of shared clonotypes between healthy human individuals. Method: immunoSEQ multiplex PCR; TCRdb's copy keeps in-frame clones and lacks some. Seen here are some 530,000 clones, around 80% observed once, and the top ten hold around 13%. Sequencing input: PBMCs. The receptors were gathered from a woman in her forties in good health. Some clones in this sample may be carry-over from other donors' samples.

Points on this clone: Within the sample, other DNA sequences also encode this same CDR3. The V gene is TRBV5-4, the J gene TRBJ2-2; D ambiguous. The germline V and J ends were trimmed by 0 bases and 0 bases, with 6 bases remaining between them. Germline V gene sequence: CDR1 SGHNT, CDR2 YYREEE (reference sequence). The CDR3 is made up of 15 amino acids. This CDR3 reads CASSLGLPNTGELFF. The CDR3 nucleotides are TGTGCCAGCAGCTTGGGCCTACCGAACACCGGGGAGCTGTTTTTT.

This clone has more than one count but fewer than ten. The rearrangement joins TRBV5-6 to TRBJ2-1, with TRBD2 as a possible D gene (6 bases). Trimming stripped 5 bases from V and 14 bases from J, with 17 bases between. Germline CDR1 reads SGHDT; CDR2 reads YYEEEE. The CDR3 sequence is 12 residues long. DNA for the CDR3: TGTGCCAGCAGTTACCGGGACTCAGAAGAGTTCTTC. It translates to CASSYRDSEEFF.

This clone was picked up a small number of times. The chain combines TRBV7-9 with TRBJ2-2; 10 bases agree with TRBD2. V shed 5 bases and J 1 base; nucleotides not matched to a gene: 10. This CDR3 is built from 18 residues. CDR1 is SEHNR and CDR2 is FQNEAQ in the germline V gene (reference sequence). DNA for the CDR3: TGTGCCAGCAGCCGGTCATTCGGACTAGCGGAGAACACCGGGGAGCTGTTTTTT. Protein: CASSRSFGLAENTGELFF. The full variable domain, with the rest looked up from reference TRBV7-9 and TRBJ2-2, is DTGVSQNPRHKITKRGQNVTFRCDPISEHNRLYWYRQTLGQGPEFLTYFQNEAQLEKSRLLSDRFSAERPKGSFSTLEIQRTEQGDSAMYLCASSRSFGLAENTGELFFGEGSRLTVL.

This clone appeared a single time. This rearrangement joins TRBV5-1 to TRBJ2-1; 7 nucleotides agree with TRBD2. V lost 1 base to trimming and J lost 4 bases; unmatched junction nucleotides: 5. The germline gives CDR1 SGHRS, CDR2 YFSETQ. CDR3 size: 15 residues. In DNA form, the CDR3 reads TGCGCCAGCAGCTTGTCGAGCGGGAAATACAATGAGCAGTTCTTC. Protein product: CASSLSSGKYNEQFF.

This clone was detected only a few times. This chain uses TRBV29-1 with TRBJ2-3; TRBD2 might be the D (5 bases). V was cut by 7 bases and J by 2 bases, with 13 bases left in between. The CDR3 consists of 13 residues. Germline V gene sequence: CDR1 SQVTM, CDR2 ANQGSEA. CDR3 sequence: CSGESYFTDTQYF. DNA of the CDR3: TGCAGCGGGGAGAGCTACTTCACAGATACGCAGTATTTT.

CDR3 in amino acids: CATSRVQLNEKLFF. In DNA form, the CDR3 reads TGTGCCACCAGCAGAGTTCAGCTTAATGAAAAACTGTTTTTT. The V gene is TRBV15, the J gene TRBJ1-4, with unresolved D. CDR1 and CDR2 (germline): LNHNV, YYDKDF (reference sequence). The CDR3 has 14 residues. V lost 1 base and J lost 4, with 7 bases in between.

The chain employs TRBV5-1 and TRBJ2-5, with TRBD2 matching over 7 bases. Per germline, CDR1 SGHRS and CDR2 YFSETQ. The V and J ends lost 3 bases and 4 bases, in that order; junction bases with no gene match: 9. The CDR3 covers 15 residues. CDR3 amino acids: CASSWTLREVETQYF. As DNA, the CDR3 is TGCGCCAGCAGCTGGACACTCCGGGAGGTAGAGACCCAGTACTTC. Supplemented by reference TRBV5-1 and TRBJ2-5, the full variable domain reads KAGVTQTPRYLIKTRGQQVTLSCSPISGHRSVSWYQQTPGQGLQFLFEYFSETQRNKGNFPGRFSGRQFSNSRSEMNVSTLELGDSALYLCASSWTLREVETQYFGPGTRLLVL.

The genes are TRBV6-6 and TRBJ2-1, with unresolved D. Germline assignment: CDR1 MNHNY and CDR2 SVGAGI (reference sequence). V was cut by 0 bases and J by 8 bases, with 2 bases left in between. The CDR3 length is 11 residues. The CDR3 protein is CASSYSYEQFF. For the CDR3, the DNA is TGTGCCAGCAGTTACTCGTATGAGCAGTTCTTC.

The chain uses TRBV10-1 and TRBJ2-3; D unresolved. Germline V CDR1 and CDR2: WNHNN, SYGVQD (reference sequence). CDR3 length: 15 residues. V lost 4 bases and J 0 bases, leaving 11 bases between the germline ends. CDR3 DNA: TGCGCCAGCAGTGCGATACAAGCAAGCACAGATACGCAGTATTTT. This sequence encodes CASSAIQASTDTQYF.

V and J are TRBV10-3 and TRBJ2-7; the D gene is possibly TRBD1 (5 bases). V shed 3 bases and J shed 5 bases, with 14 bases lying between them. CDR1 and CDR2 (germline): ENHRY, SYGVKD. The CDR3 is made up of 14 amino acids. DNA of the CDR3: TGTGCCATCAGTGAAAGGGGAATAGGGGACGAGCAGTACTTC. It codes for CAISERGIGDEQYF.

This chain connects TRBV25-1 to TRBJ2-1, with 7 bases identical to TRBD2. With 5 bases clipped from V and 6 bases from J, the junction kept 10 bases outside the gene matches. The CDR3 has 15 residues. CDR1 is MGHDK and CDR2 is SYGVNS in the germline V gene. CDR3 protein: CASSTQLSSGNEQFF. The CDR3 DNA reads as TGTGCCAGCAGTACCCAGCTTTCTAGCGGCAATGAGCAGTTCTTC.

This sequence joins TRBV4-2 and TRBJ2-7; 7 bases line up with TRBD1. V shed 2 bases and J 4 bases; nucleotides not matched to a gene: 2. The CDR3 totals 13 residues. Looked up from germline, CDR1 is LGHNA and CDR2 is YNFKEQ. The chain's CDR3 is CASSQQQGYEQYF. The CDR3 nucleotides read TGTGCCAGCAGCCAACAACAGGGGTACGAGCAGTACTTC.

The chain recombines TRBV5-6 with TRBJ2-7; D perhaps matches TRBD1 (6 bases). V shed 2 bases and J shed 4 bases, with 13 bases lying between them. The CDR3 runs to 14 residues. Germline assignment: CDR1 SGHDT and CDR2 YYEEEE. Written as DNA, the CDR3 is TGTGCCAGCAGCTTCTCCGGGACACGTTACGAGCAGTACTTC. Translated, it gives CASSFSGTRYEQYF.

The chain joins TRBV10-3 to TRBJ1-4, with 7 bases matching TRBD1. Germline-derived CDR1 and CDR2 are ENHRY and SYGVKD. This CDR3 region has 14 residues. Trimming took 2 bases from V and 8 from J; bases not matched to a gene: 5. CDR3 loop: CAISEQGGYEKLFF. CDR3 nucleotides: TGTGCCATCAGTGAGCAAGGGGGCTACGAAAAACTGTTTTTT.

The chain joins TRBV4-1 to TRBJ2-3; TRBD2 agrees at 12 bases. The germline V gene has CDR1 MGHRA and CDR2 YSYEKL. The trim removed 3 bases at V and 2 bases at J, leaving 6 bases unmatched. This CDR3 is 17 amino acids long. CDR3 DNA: TGCGCCAGCAGCCAGGTACTAGCGGGGGGATTCACAGATACGCAGTATTTT. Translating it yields CASSQVLAGGFTDTQYF.

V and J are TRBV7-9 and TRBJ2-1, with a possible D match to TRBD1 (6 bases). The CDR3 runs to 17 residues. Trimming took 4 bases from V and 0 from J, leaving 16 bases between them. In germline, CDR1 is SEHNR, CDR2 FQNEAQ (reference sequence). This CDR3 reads CASSSRQAASSYNEQFF. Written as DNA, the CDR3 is TGTGCCAGCAGCTCGCGACAGGCGGCGAGCTCCTACAATGAGCAGTTCTTC.

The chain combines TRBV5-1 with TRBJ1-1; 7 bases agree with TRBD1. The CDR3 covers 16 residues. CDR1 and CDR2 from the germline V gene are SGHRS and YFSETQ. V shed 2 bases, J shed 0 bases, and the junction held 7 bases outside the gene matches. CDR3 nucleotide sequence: TGCGCCAGCAGCTTCCTCGGGACAGCCTTGAACACTGAAGCTTTCTTT. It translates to CASSFLGTALNTEAFF.

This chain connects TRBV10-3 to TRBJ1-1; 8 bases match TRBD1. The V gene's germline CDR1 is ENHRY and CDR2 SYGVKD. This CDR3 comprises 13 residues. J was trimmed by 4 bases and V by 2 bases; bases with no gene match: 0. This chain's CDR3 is CAISETGGTEAFF. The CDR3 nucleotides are TGTGCCATCAGTGAGACAGGGGGCACTGAAGCTTTCTTT.

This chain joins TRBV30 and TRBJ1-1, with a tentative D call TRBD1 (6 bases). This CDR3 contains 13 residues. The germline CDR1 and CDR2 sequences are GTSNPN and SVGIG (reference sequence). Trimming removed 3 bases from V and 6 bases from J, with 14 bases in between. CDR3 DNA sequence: TGTGCCTGGAGGGACAGTGTATGGGCTGAAGCTTTCTTT. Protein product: CAWRDSVWAEAFF.

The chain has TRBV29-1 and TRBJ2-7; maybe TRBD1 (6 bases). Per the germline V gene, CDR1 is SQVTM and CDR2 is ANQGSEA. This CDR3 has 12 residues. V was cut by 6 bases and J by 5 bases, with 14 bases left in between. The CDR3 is CSVTQGSHEQYF. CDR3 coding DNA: TGCAGCGTAACACAGGGAAGCCACGAGCAGTACTTC.

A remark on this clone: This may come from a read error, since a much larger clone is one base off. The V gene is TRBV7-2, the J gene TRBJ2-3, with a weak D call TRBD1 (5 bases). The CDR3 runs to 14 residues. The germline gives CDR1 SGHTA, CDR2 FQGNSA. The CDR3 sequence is CANSFQGYTDTQYF. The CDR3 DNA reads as TGTGCCAACAGCTTCCAGGGTTACACAGATACGCAGTATTTT.

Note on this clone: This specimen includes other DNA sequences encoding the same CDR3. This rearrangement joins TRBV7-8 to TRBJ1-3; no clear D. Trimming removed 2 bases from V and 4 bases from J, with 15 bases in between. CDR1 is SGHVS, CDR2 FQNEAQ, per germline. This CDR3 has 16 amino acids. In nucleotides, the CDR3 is TGTGCCAGCAGCTTAAGCGCCGTAAGCTCCGGAAACACCATATATTTT. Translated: CASSLSAVSSGNTIYF.

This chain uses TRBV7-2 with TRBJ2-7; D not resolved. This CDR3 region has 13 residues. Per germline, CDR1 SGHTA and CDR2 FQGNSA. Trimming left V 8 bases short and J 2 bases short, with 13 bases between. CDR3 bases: TGTGCCAGCTGCCAAAACCCAACCTACGAGCAGTACTTC. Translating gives CASCQNPTYEQYF.

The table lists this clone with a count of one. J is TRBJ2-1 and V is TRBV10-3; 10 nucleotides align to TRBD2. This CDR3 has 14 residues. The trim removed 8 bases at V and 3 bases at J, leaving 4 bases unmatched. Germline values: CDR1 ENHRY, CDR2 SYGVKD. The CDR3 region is CAIAASGSYNEQFF. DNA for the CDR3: TGTGCCATCGCGGCTAGCGGGAGCTACAATGAGCAGTTCTTC.

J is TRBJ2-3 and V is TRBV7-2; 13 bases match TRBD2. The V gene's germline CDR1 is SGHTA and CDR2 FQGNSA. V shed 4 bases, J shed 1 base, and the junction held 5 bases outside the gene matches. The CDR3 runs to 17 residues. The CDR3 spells CASSSLGTSGGTDTQYF. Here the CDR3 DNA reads TGTGCCAGCAGCTCCCTCGGGACTAGCGGGGGCACAGATACGCAGTATTTT.

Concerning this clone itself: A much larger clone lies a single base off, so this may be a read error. For the CDR3, the DNA is TGTGCCTGGAGTGTGGGCTTAGGGACAGCGGGAAAAGCTCAGTACTTC. Translating gives CAWSVGLGTAGKAQYF. The rearrangement links TRBV30 to TRBJ2-4; D is possibly TRBD1 or TRBD2 (7 bases each). CDR1 is GTSNPN, CDR2 SVGIG, per germline (reference sequence). The CDR3 covers 16 residues. V was pared by 0 bases and J by 12 bases, with 24 bases between. Together with reference TRBV30 and TRBJ2-4, the CDR3 gives the full variable domain: SQTIHQWPATLVQPVGSPLSLECTVEGTSNPNLYWYRQAAGRGLQLLFYSVGIGQISSEVPQNLSASRPQDRQFILSSKKLLLSDSGFYLCAWSVGLGTAGKAQYFGAGTRLSVL.

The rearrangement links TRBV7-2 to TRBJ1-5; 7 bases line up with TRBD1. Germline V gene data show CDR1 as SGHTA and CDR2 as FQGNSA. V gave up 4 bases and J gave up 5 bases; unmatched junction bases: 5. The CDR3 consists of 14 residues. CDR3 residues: CASSYDRAYQPQHF. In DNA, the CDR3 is TGTGCCAGCAGCTATGACAGGGCGTATCAGCCCCAGCATTTT.

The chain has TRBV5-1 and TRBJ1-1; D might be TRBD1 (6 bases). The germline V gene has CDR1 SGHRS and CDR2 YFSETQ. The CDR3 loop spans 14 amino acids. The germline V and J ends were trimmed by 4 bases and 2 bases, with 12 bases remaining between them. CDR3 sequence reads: CASSRRTANTEAFF. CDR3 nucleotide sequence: TGCGCCAGCAGCCGAAGGACAGCTAACACTGAAGCTTTCTTT. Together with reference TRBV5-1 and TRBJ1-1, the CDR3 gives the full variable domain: KAGVTQTPRYLIKTRGQQVTLSCSPISGHRSVSWYQQTPGQGLQFLFEYFSETQRNKGNFPGRFSGRQFSNSRSEMNVSTLELGDSALYLCASSRRTANTEAFFGQGTRLTVV.

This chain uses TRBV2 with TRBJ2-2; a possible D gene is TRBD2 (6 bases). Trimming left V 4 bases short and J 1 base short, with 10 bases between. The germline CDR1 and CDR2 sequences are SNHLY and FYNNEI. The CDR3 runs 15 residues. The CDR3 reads CASSVSGLNTGELFF. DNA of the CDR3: TGTGCCAGCAGTGTGAGCGGGCTGAACACCGGGGAGCTGTTTTTT.